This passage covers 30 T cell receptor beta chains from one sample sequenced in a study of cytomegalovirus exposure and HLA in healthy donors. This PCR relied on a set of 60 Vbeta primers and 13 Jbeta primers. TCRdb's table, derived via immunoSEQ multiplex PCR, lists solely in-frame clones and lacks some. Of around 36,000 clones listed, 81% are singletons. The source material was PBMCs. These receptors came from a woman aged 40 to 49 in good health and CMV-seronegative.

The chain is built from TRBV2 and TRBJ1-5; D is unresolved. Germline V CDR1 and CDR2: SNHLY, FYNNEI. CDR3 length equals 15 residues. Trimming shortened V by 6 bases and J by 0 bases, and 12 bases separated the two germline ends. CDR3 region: CASRATDLSNQPQHF. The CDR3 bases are TGTGCCAGCAGAGCAACAGATCTTAGCAATCAGCCCCAGCATTTT.

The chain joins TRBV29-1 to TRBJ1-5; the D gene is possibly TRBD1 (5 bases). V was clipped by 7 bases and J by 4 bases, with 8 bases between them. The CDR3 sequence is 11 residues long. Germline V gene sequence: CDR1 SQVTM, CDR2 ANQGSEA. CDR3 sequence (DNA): TGCAGCGCCGGACAAAATCAGCCCCAGCATTTT. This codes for CSAGQNQPQHF.

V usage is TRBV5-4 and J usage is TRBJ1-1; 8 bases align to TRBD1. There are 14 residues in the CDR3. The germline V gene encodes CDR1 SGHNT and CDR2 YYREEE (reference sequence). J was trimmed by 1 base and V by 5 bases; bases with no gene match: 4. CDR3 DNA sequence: TGTGCCAGCAGTCCCGGGACAGGGAACACTGAAGCTTTCTTT. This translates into CASSPGTGNTEAFF.

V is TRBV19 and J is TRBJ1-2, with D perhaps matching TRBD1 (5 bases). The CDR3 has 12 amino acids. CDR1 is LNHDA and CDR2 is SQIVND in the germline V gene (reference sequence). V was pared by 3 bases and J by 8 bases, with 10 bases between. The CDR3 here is CASSIGGNGYTF. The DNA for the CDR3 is TGTGCCAGTAGTATCGGGGGGAACGGCTACACCTTC.

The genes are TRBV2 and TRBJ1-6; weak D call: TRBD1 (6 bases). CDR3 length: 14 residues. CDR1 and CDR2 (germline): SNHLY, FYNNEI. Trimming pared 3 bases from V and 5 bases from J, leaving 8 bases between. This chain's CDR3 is CASSEAGDNSPLHF. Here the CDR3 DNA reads TGTGCCAGCAGTGAGGCAGGGGATAATTCACCCCTCCACTTT.

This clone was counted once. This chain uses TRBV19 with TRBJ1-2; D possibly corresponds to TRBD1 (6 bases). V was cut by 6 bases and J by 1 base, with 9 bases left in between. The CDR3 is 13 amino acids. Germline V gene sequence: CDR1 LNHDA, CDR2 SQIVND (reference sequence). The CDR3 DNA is TGTGCCAGTAGGGACAGAAATAACTATGGCTACACCTTC. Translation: CASRDRNNYGYTF.

The CDR3 spells CASSFWGGGEDTQYF. For the CDR3, the DNA is TGTGCCAGCAGCTTCTGGGGCGGGGGGGAGGATACGCAGTATTTT. The chain has TRBV7-8 and TRBJ2-3; 9 bases match TRBD2. Germline values: CDR1 SGHVS, CDR2 FQNEAQ. CDR3 size: 15 residues. The junction had 7 bases not matched to a gene; V was cut back by 3 bases and J by 6 bases.

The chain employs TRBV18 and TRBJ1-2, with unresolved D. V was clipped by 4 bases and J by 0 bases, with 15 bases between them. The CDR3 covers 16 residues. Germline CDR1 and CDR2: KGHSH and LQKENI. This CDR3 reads CASSLRSTKANYGYTF. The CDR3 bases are TGTGCCAGCTCACTCCGCAGTACCAAAGCTAACTATGGCTACACCTTC.

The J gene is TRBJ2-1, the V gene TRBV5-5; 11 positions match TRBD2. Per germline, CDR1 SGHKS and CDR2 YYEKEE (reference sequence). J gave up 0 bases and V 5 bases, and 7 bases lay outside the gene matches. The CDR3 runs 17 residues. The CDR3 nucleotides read TGTGCCAGCAGACGAACTAGCGGGGGAAGCTCCTACAATGAGCAGTTCTTC. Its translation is CASRRTSGGSSYNEQFF.

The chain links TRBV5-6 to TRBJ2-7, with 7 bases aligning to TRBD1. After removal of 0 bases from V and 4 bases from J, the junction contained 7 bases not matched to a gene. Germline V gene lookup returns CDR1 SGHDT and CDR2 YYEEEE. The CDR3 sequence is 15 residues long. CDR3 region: CASSLGLGDSYEQYV. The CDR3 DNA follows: TGTGCCAGCAGCTTGGGTTTAGGGGACAGTTACGAGCAGTACGTC.

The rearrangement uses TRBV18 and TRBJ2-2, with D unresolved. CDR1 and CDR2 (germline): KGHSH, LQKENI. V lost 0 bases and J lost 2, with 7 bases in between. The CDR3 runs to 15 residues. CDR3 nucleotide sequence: TGTGCCAGCTCACCACCGGCGGTAAACACCGGGGAGCTGTTTTTT. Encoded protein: CASSPPAVNTGELFF.

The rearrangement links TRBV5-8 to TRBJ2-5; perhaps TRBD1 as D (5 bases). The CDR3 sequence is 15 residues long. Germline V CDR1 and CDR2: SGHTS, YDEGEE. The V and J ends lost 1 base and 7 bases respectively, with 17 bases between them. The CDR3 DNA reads TGTGCCAGCAGCTTGTACACAGGCGAGAAAGGGACCCAGTACTTC. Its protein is CASSLYTGEKGTQYF.

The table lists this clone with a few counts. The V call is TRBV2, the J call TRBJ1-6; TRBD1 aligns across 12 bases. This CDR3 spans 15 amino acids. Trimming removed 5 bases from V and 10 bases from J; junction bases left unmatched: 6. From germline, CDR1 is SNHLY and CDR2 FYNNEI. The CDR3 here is CASSRGQGARSPLHF. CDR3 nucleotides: TGTGCCAGCAGTAGGGGACAGGGGGCTAGGTCACCCCTCCACTTT.

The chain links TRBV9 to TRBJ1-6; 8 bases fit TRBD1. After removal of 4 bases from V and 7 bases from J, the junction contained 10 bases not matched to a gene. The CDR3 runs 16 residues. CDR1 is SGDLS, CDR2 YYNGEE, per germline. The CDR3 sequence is CASSQQGGKVNSPLHF. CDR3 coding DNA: TGTGCCAGCAGCCAACAGGGGGGCAAAGTAAATTCACCCCTCCACTTT. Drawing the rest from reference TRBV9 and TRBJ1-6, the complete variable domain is DSGVTQTPKHLITATGQRVTLRCSPRSGDLSVYWYQQSLDQGLQFLIQYYNGEERAKGNILERFSAQQFPDLHSELNLSSLELGDSALYFCASSQQGGKVNSPLHFGNGTRLTVT.

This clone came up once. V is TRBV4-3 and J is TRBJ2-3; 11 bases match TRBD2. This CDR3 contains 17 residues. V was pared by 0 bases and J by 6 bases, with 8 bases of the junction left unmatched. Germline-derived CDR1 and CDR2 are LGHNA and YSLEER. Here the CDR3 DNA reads TGCGCCAGCAGCCAAGATCGACTAGCGGGGTCCTGGGATACGCAGTATTTT. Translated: CASSQDRLAGSWDTQYF.

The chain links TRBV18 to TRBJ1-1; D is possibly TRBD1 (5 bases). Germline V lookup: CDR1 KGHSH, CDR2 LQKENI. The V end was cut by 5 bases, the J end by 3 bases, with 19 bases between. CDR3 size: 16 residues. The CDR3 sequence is CASSRAQGLWDTEAFF. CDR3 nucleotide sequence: TGTGCCAGCTCAAGGGCCCAGGGATTATGGGACACTGAAGCTTTCTTT.

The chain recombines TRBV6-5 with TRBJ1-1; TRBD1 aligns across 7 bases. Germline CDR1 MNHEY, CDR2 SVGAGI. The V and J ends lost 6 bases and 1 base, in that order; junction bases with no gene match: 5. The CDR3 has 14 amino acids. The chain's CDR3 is CASSWGQKNTEAFF. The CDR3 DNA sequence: TGTGCCAGCAGCTGGGGACAGAAGAACACTGAAGCTTTCTTT.

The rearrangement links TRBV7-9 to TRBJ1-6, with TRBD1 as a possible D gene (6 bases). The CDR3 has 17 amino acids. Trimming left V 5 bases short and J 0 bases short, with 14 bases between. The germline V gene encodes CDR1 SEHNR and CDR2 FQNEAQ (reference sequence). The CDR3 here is CASSQGRDHSYNSPLHF. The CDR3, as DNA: TGTGCCAGCAGCCAGGGGAGGGACCACTCCTATAATTCACCCCTCCACTTT. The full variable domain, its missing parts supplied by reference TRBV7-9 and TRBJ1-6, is DTGVSQNPRHKITKRGQNVTFRCDPISEHNRLYWYRQTLGQGPEFLTYFQNEAQLEKSRLLSDRFSAERPKGSFSTLEIQRTEQGDSAMYLCASSQGRDHSYNSPLHFGNGTRLTVT.

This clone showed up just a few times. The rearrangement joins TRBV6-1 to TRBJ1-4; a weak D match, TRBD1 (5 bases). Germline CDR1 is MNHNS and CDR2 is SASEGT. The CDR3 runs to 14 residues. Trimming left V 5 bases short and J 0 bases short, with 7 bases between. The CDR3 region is CASSRQPTNEKLFF. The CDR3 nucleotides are TGTGCCAGCAGTAGACAGCCAACTAATGAAAAACTGTTTTTT.

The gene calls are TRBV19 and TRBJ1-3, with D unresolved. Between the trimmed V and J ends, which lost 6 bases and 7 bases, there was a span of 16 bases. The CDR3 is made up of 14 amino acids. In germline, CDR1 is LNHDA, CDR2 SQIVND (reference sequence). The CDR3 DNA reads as TGTGCCAGTAGCCTAGCACGGGATTTTAACACCATATATTTT. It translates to CASSLARDFNTIYF.

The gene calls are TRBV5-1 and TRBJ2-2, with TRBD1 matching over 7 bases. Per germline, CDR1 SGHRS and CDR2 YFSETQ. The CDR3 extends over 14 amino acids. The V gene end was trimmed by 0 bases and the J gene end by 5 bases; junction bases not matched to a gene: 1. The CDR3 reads CASSLGQGTGELFF. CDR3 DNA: TGCGCCAGCAGCTTGGGACAGGGTACCGGGGAGCTGTTTTTT.

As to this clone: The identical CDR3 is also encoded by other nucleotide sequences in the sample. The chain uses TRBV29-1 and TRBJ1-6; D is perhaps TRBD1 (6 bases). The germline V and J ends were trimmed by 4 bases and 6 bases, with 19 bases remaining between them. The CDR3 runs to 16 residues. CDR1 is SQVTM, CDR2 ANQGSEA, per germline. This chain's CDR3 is CSVVQPNRDLNSPLHF. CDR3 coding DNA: TGCAGCGTTGTTCAACCTAACAGGGACCTTAATTCACCCCTCCACTTT.

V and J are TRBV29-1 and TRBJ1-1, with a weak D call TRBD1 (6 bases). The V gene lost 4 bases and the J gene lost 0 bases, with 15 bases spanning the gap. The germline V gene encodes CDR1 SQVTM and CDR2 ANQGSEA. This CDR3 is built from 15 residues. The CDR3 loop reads CSVVRGGGMNTEAFF. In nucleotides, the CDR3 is TGCAGCGTTGTCAGGGGCGGAGGTATGAACACTGAAGCTTTCTTT.

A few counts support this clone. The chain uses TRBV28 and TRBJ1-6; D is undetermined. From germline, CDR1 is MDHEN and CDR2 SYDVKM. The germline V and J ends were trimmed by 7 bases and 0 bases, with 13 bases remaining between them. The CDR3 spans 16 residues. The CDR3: CASTISEGSYNSPLHF. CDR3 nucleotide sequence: TGTGCCAGCACCATAAGCGAGGGCTCCTATAATTCACCCCTCCACTTT.

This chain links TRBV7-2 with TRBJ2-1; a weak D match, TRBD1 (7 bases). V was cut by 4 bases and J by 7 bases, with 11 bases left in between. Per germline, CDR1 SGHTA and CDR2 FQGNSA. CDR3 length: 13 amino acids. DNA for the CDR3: TGTGCCAGCAGCTCTGCAGGGGGGAATGAGCAGTTCTTC. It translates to CASSSAGGNEQFF.

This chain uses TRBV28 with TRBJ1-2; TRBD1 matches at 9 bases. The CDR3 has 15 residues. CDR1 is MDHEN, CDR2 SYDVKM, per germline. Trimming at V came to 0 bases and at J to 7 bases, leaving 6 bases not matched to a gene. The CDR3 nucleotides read TGTGCCAGCAGTTTATGGGACAGGGGAACAAGTGGCTACACCTTC. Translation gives CASSLWDRGTSGYTF.

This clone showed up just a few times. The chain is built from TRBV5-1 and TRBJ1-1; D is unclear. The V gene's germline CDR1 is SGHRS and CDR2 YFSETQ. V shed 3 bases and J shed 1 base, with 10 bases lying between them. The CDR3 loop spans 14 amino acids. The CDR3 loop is CASSSNLRNTEAFF. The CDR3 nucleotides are TGCGCCAGCAGCTCCAACTTAAGGAACACTGAAGCTTTCTTT.

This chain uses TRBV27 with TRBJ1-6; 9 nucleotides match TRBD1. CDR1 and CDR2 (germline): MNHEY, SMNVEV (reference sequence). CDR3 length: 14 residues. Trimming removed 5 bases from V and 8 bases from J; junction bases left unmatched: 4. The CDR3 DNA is TGTGCCAGCAGTAAACAGGGGGCTTATTCACCCCTCCACTTT. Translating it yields CASSKQGAYSPLHF.

This CDR3 reads CASSLDSGLFSNQPQHF. Written as DNA, the CDR3 is TGTGCCAGCAGCTTAGATTCTGGACTCTTTAGCAATCAGCCCCAGCATTTT. V and J are TRBV7-2 and TRBJ1-5; D gene uncertain. The CDR3 is 17 amino acids. Germline V lookup: CDR1 SGHTA, CDR2 FQGNSA. The V and J ends lost 1 base and 0 bases respectively, with 13 bases between them.

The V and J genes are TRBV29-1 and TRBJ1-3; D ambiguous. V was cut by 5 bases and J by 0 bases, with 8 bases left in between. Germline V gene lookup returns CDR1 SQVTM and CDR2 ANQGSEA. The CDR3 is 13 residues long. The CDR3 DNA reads TGCAGCGTTCAGGCGAGCTCTGGAAACACCATATATTTT. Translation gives CSVQASSGNTIYF.